Shown below are 17 T cell receptor beta chains from a single sample sequenced in a study of cytomegalovirus exposure and HLA in healthy donors. The PCR made use of 60 Vbeta and 13 Jbeta primers. Clones were sequenced by immunoSEQ multiplex PCR, and TCRdb holds only the in-frame ones, with some missing. This sample has 160,000 or so clones, with around four fifths found just once. The material sequenced was PBMCs. These receptors all stem from a man aged 18-30 years in good health and CMV-seronegative.

The chain links TRBV28 to TRBJ1-2; a weak D match, TRBD1 (6 bases). V was pared by 4 bases and J by 8 bases, with 11 bases between. This CDR3 contains 12 residues. Germline CDR1 reads MDHEN; CDR2 reads SYDVKM. The CDR3 sequence is CASSSQGLGYTF. The DNA for the CDR3 is TGTGCCAGCAGTTCTCAGGGGTTGGGCTACACCTTC.

This chain links TRBV11-3 with TRBJ2-7; a weak D match, TRBD2 (6 bases). In germline, CDR1 is SGHNT, CDR2 YENEEA. There are 13 residues in the CDR3. The V end was cut by 5 bases, the J end by 5 bases, with 13 bases between. The CDR3 sequence is CASSPRGINEQYF. CDR3 nucleotides: TGTGCCAGCAGCCCCCGGGGGATCAACGAGCAGTACTTC.

The chain employs TRBV6-5 and TRBJ1-5, with TRBD1 matching 7 bases. V lost 6 bases, J lost 6 bases, and 8 bases stayed unmatched. CDR3 length: 14 residues. CDR1 is MNHEY and CDR2 is SVGAGI in the germline V gene. The CDR3 bases are TGTGCCAGCAGCCCCGGGACAGAACTTCAGCCCCAGCATTTT. It codes for CASSPGTELQPQHF.

This chain uses TRBV1 with TRBJ2-5; TRBD1 is the table's D call, not checked against the DNA. TRBV1 is noted as a pseudogene. The CDR3 sequence is 13 residues long. CDR3 coding DNA: TGCACCAGCAGTGGGACAGGTCGTGAGACCCAGTACTTC. It specifies CTSSGTGRETQYF.

This chain connects TRBV11-2 to TRBJ1-2; TRBD1 might be the D (6 bases). Trimming left V 1 base short and J 0 bases short, with 15 bases between. The germline V gene has CDR1 SGHAT and CDR2 FQNNGV. The CDR3 is 17 residues long. The CDR3 coding sequence is TGTGCCAGCAGCTTAGGACCAGGGGACCAATCTAACTATGGCTACACCTTC. This gives the protein CASSLGPGDQSNYGYTF.

This clone was picked up a small number of times. This chain joins TRBV5-1 and TRBJ2-7; possibly TRBD1 for D (5 bases). Germline V gene data show CDR1 as SGHRS and CDR2 as YFSETQ. Trimming shortened V by 5 bases and J by 4 bases, and 7 bases separated the two germline ends. This CDR3 has 11 amino acids. The CDR3 nucleotides read TGCGCCAGCAGGACAGAGTACGAGCAGTACTTC. Encoded protein: CASRTEYEQYF. The complete variable domain, with remaining parts taken from reference TRBV5-1 and TRBJ2-7, reads KAGVTQTPRYLIKTRGQQVTLSCSPISGHRSVSWYQQTPGQGLQFLFEYFSETQRNKGNFPGRFSGRQFSNSRSEMNVSTLELGDSALYLCASRTEYEQYFGPGTRLTVT.

This clone is categorized as medium-sized. This chain links TRBV6-5 with TRBJ1-6; TRBD1 might be the D (5 bases). The CDR3 loop spans 14 amino acids. V was shortened by 4 bases and J by 7 bases, with 11 bases between the two germline ends. Germline CDR1 reads MNHEY; CDR2 reads SVGAGI. CDR3 sequence reads: CASSFLRGNSPLHF. The CDR3 DNA reads as TGTGCCAGCAGTTTCCTACGGGGGAATTCACCCCTCCACTTT.

V and J are TRBV28 and TRBJ1-5, with D hard to call. CDR3 size: 12 residues. V gave up 8 bases and J gave up 6 bases, with 11 bases separating them. In germline, CDR1 is MDHEN, CDR2 SYDVKM. The CDR3 loop reads CASGQASQPQHF. CDR3 nucleotides: TGTGCCAGCGGGCAGGCAAGTCAGCCCCAGCATTTT.

The chain couples TRBV5-8 to TRBJ2-3; 9 bases are a match to TRBD1. V was clipped by 5 bases and J by 5 bases; unmatched bases: 12. The germline V gene has CDR1 SGHTS and CDR2 YDEGEE. The CDR3 is 16 residues long. For the CDR3, the DNA is TGTGCCAGCAGGCCCAACCGGGACAGGGTGGAAGATACGCAGTATTTT. It is translated as CASRPNRDRVEDTQYF.

The genes are TRBV7-6 and TRBJ2-2; D is unclear. CDR1 is SGHVS, CDR2 FNYEAQ, per germline. V lost 5 bases, J lost 8 bases, and 9 bases lay in between. This CDR3 has 12 residues. The CDR3 spells CASSQTRGELFF. The CDR3 DNA sequence: TGTGCCAGCAGCCAGACGAGGGGGGAGCTGTTTTTT.

The chain links TRBV7-6 to TRBJ1-3, with D tentatively TRBD1 (5 bases). CDR3 length: 14 amino acids. V gave up 5 bases and J gave up 4 bases, with 12 bases separating them. CDR1 and CDR2 (germline): SGHVS, FNYEAQ. The CDR3 protein is CASSQRGSGNTIYF. In DNA form, the CDR3 reads TGTGCCAGCAGCCAAAGGGGAAGCGGAAACACCATATATTTT.

J is TRBJ2-3 and V is TRBV2; perhaps TRBD1 as D (5 bases). CDR1 is SNHLY, CDR2 FYNNEI, per germline. Deletions cut 7 bases from V and 2 bases from J, with 7 bases between. This CDR3 comprises 12 residues. CDR3 loop: CASKGLTDTQYF. CDR3 bases: TGTGCCAGCAAGGGGCTCACAGATACGCAGTATTTT. Using reference TRBV2 and TRBJ2-3 for the parts outside the CDR3, the full variable domain is EPEVTQTPSHQVTQMGQEVILRCVPISNHLYFYWYRQILGQKVEFLVSFYNNEISEKSEIFDDQFSVERPDGSNFTLKIRSTKLEDSAMYFCASKGLTDTQYFGPGTRLTVL.

The chain carries TRBV6-6 and TRBJ1-5; D gene ambiguous. From germline, CDR1 is MNHNY and CDR2 SVGAGI (reference sequence). CDR3 length equals 14 residues. The V end lost 0 bases, the J end lost 5 bases, and 8 bases lay between the germline ends. The CDR3 bases are TGTGCCAGCAGTTACTCCCAAACAGATCAGCCCCAGCATTTT. It is translated as CASSYSQTDQPQHF.

The rearrangement links TRBV18 to TRBJ1-5; a possible D gene is TRBD1 (5 bases). CDR3 length equals 17 residues. CDR1 and CDR2 from the germline V gene are KGHSH and LQKENI. The germline V and J ends were trimmed by 5 bases and 0 bases, with 17 bases remaining between them. The CDR3 bases are TGTGCCAGCTCAGACCGACAGCCCGATGGTAGCAATCAGCCCCAGCATTTT. This encodes CASSDRQPDGSNQPQHF.

This clone was recorded once. The V gene is TRBV7-9, the J gene TRBJ1-3; no clear D. Trimming stripped 7 bases from V and 0 bases from J, with 7 bases between. CDR3 length: 13 residues. Germline V CDR1 and CDR2: SEHNR, FQNEAQ (reference sequence). The CDR3 DNA reads TGTGCCAGCACAGGTTACTCTGGAAACACCATATATTTT. Residues: CASTGYSGNTIYF.

The genes are TRBV5-1 and TRBJ2-5; D perhaps matches TRBD1 (6 bases). The V gene lost 4 bases and the J gene lost 5 bases, with 15 bases spanning the gap. Per germline, CDR1 SGHRS and CDR2 YFSETQ. The length of the CDR3 is 14 residues. The CDR3 DNA sequence: TGCGCCAGCAGCCGTACAGGGTCGGAGGAGACCCAGTACTTC. Amino acids: CASSRTGSEETQYF.

The chain carries TRBV29-1 and TRBJ2-7, with 9 bases fitting TRBD1. Germline CDR1 is SQVTM and CDR2 is ANQGSEA. The CDR3 has 13 amino acids. The V and J ends lost 3 bases and 2 bases, in that order; junction bases with no gene match: 2. This CDR3 is CSVETGGAYEQYF. In DNA, the CDR3 is TGCAGCGTTGAGACAGGGGGGGCCTACGAGCAGTACTTC.